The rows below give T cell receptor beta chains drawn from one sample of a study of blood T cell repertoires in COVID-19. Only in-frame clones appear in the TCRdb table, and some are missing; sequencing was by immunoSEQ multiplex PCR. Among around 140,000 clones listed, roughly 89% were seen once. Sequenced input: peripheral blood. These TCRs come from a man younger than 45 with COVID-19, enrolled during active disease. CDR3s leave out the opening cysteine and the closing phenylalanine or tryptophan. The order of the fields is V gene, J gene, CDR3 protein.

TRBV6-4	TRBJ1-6	ASSDSSAGGSPLH
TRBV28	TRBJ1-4	ASSIRTGWGEKLF
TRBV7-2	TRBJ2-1	ASSSKAGYSYNEQF
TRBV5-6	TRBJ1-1	ASSPDNPMNTEAF
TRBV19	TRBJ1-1	ASSIVGAKAF
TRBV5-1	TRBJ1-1	ASSVGTNTEAF
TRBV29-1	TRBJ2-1	SVSRTSGRDNEQF
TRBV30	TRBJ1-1	AWSQGLTEAF
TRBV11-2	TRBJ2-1	ASSYYPGLAGGYNEQF
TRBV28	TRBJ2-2	AIQGDWAGELF
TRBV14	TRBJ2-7	ASSHFRTGAGEQY
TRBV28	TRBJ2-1	ASSPLHEQF
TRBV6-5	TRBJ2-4	ASRSGELRNIQY
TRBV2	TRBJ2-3	ASSGQVQGTQY
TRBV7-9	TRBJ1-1	ASSLETDEAF
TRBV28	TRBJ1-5	ASSFTGVGNQPQH
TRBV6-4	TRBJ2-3	ASVGLAGNTDTQY
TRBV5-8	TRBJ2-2	ASSLSPRTGELF
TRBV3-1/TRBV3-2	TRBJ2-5	ASSQDLVERTQY
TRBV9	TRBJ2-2	ASSVGPANTGELF
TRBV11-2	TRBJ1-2	ASSLNRGYGYT
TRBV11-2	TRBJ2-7	ASSYDRGEQY
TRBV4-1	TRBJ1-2	ASSQSAGDYGYT
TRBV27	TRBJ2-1	ASMGRGVDNEQF
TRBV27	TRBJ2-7	ASSLAQGYEQY
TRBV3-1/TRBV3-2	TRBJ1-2	ASSQGGANYGYT
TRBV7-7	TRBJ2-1	ASSLRATGDEQF
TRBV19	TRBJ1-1	ASRQGATEAF
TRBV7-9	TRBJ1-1	ASSPQSSEAF
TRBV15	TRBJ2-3	ATRVVGSTDTQY